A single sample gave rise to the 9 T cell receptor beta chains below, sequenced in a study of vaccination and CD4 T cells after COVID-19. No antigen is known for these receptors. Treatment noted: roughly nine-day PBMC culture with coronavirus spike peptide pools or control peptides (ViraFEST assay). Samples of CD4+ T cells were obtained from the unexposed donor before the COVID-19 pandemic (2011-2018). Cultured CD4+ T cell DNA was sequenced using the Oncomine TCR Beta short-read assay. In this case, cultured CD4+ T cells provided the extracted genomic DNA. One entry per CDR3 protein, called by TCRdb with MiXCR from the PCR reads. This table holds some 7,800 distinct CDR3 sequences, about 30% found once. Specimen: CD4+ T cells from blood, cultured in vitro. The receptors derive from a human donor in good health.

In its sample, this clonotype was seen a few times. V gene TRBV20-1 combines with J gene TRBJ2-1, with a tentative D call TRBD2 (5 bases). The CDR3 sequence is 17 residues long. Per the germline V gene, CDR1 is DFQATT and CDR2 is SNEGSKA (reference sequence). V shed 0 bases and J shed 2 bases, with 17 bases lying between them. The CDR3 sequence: CSARDSSGYETYNEQFF. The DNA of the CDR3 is TGCAGTGCTAGAGATTCGAGCGGATACGAAACCTACAATGAGCAGTTCTTC.

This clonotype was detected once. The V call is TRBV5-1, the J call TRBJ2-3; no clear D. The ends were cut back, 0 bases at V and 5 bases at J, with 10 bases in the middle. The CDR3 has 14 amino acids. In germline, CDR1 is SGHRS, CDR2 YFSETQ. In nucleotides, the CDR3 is TGCGCCAGCAGCTTGGCTGGGTCCATAGATACGCAGTATTTT. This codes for CASSLAGSIDTQYF.

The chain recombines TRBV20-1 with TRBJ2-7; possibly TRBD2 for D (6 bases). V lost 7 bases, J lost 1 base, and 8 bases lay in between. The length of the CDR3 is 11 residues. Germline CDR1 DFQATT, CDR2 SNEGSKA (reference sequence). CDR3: CSVGTSYEQYF. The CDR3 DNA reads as TGCAGTGTAGGGACTTCCTACGAGCAGTACTTC.

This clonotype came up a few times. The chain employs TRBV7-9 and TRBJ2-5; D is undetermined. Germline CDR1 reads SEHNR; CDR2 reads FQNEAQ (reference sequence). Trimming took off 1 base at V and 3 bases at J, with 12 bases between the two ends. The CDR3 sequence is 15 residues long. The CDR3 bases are TGTGCCAGCAGCTTAGTGCCCCAGTGGGAAGAGACCCAGTACTTC. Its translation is CASSLVPQWEETQYF. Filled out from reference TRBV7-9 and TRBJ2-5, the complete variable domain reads DTGVSQNPRHKITKRGQNVTFRCDPISEHNRLYWYRQTLGQGPEFLTYFQNEAQLEKSRLLSDRFSAERPKGSFSTLEIQRTEQGDSAMYLCASSLVPQWEETQYFGPGTRLLVL.

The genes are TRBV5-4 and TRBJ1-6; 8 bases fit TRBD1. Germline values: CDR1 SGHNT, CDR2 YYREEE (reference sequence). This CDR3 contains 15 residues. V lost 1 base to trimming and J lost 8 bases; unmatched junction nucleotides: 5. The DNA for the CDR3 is TGTGCCAGCAGCTTGCAGGGGGCGCGGGATTCACCCCTCCACTTT. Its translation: CASSLQGARDSPLHF.

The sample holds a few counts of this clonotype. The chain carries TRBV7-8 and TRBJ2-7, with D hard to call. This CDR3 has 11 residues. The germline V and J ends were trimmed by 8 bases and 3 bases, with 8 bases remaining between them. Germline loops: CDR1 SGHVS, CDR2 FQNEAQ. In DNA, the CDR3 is TGTGCCAGCGCCACCGACTACGAGCAGTACTTC. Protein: CASATDYEQYF.

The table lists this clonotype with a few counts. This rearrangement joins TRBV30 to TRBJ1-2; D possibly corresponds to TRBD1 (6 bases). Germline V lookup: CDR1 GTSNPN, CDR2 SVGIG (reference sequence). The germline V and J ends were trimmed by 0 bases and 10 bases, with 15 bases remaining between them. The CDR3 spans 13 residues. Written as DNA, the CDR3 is TGTGCCTGGAGTGTGGGGGCGCCGACCGACTACACCTTC. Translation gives CAWSVGAPTDYTF.

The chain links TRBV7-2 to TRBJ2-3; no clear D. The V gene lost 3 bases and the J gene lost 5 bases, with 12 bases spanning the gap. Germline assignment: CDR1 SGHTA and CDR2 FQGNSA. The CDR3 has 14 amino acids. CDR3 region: CASSFRMRGDTQYF. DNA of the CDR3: TGTGCCAGCAGCTTCCGAATGAGAGGAGATACGCAGTATTTT.

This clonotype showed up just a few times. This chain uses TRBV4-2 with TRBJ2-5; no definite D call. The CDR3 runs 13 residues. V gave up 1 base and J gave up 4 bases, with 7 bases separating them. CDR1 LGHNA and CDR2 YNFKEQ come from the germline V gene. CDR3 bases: TGTGCCAGCAGCCAAGGACTGAGAGAGACCCAGTACTTC. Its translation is CASSQGLRETQYF.